This T cell receptor (beta chain) was retrieved from a study of identical twins. Study results and caveats: Sharing of beta out-of-frame sequences by twins showed a weaker excess. Model-predicted out-of-frame TCR alpha sharing fell below observed values in monozygotic twins. Whereas memory repertoires showed no such difference, abundant cord blood beta clonotypes carried fewer insertions.

V was clipped by 4 bases and J by 0 bases, with 11 bases between them. The CDR3 is made up of 14 amino acids. CDR1 and CDR2 from the germline V gene are SGDLS and YYNGEE. TCRdb redid the calling of the 5' RACE reads with MiXCR, one entry per CDR3 protein. The repertoire consists of fewer than 250,000 distinct CDR3 sequences, with approximately 8% occurring once and the leading ten covering more than 5%. This clonotype was picked up many times. Its antigen remains unknown. These sequences were also reported in another study, on yellow fever vaccine responses in identical twins. As that report states: Reportedly, the response of twins' T cells to the vaccine seemed partly convergent, partly personalized.

The sequenced sample consisted of CD8+ T cells sorted from blood. The sequence came from a woman under 30 in good health. The V gene is TRBV9, the J gene TRBJ2-7, with D unresolved. DNA of the CDR3: TGTGCCAGCAGCCCAAGGACCAACTCCTACGAGCAGTACTTC. Translated, it gives CASSPRTNSYEQYF.